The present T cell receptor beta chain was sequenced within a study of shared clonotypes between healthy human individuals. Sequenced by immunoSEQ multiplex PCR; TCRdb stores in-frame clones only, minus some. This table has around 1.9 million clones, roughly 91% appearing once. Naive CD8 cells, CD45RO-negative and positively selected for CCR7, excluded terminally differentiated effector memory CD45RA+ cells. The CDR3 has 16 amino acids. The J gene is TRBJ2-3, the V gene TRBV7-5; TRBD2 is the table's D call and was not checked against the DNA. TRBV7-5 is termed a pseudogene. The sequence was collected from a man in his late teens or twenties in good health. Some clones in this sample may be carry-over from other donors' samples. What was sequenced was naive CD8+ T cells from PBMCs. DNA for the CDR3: TGTGTCAGAAGCTTATTGACTAGTCCCCACACAGATACGCAGTATTTT. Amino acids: CVRSLLTSPHTDTQYF.